This TCR beta chain was sequenced in a study of blood T cells in healthy people across ages. A second PCR of 7 to 11 cycles used a sample-barcoded 5' primer and a J-beta primer mix. TCRdb reprocessed the 5' RACE reads via MiXCR and lists one record per CDR3 protein. The repertoire holds more than 1.4 million distinct CDR3 sequences, around two fifths seen once, with 7% to 9% in the top ten. Per sample, no less than 5 micrograms of total RNA were extracted. Sequencing was performed on blood. The TCR sequence derives from a woman in her late teens or twenties in good health.

The CDR3 is CASSLVDRDWGEQFF. CDR3 in DNA: TGTGCCAGCAGTTTAGTTGACAGGGATTGGGGTGAGCAGTTCTTC. The chain uses TRBV12-3 or TRBV12-4 and TRBJ2-1; TRBD1 agrees at 7 bases. Losses at the gene ends were 1 base for V and 9 bases for J; bases not matched to a gene: 9. CDR3 size: 15 residues.